The source of this TCR beta chain is a study of blood T cell repertoires in COVID-19. Generated by immunoSEQ multiplex PCR, the TCRdb table keeps only in-frame clones and is missing some. Among 540,000 or so clones listed, about 89% were seen once. Germline V CDR1 and CDR2: MNHNY, SVGAGI (reference sequence). The V and J ends lost 7 bases and 1 base respectively, with 8 bases between them. This CDR3 spans 12 amino acids. This sequence was found in a woman in her forties or fifties with COVID-19, enrolled during active disease. The sequenced material came from peripheral blood. This sequence joins TRBV6-6 and TRBJ2-7; perhaps TRBD1 as D (6 bases). The DNA for the CDR3 is TGTGCCAGCACAGGGGCGTCCTACGAGCAGTACTTC. It encodes CASTGASYEQYF.